This is a list of T cell receptor beta chains from one sample in a study of T-cell reconstitution after alpha-beta-depleted transplantation in children. In TCRdb, the PCR reads were re-called with MiXCR into one record per CDR3 protein. The table includes 70,000 to 95,000 distinct CDR3 sequences, 12% detected once. The input for sequencing was PBMCs from the stem cell graft donor, taken from the stem cell graft. Receptor source: a human donor who donated a stem cell graft to a child with inherited bone marrow failure. CDR3s include the opening cysteine and the closing phenylalanine or tryptophan. Each record gives: J gene, clone size, V gene, CDR3 protein. Clone size is stated in some rows and not others, as once, few, many or a class when expanded.

TRBJ2-1 many TRBV20-1 CSATGGAYNEQFF
TRBJ2-1 many TRBV7-8 CASTKVGTSGFNEQFF
TRBJ2-7 many TRBV11-2 CASSLEGARPDNRYEQYF
TRBJ2-4 many TRBV27 CASGDYGRSNIQYF
TRBJ2-7 many TRBV18 CASSPTILRDRGGGYEQYF
TRBJ1-2 many TRBV5-1 CASGTAIYGYTF
TRBJ2-7 many TRBV5-1 CASSLGGTNSHEQYF
TRBJ1-5 many TRBV4-3 CASSQVEGSNQPQHF
TRBJ2-1 . TRBV4-3 CASSQDQGASYYNEQFF
TRBJ2-7 few TRBV10-3 CAISVRTGRSNEQYF
TRBJ1-5 many TRBV19 CASSIEAVGWSNQPQHF
TRBJ2-7 . TRBV2 CASSWTGGEGVEQYF
TRBJ1-1 many TRBV2 CASSRGGGDGTEAFF
TRBJ2-1 many TRBV7-3 CASSPGQGNYNEQFF
TRBJ2-2 . TRBV20-1 CCARDGLAGAKNTGELFF
TRBJ2-1 many TRBV27 CASSLSRGIYEQFF
TRBJ2-6 many TRBV3-1 CASSQGGANVLTF
TRBJ2-3 many TRBV20-1 CSARDNVAGDTTDTQYF
TRBJ1-1 many TRBV29-1 CSVSGTTEAFF
TRBJ2-5 many TRBV20-1 CSASGGETQYF
TRBJ2-6 . TRBV7-9 CASSPRQAVFGANVLTF
TRBJ2-1 many TRBV9 CASSVSGTGGINEQFF
TRBJ2-7 many TRBV27 CASSKGQGGSYEQYF
TRBJ2-6 many TRBV29-1 CSVDGGSGANVLTF
TRBJ2-1 . TRBV4-2 CASTLGGGELHEQFF
TRBJ2-1 many TRBV7-9 CASSLELGGSDEQFF
TRBJ2-7 many TRBV5-5 CASSFSGHEQYF
TRBJ1-2 . TRBV7-9 CASSIQGGEGYGYTF
TRBJ1-5 many TRBV19 CASSYGTAKNQPQHF
TRBJ2-3 many TRBV5-1 CASSAAWLAGGSDTQYF
TRBJ1-1 many TRBV14 CASSPYIDSRAFF
TRBJ1-1 many TRBV9 CASSVSRTGPEAFF
TRBJ2-7 . TRBV9 CASSASAGGLYEQYF
TRBJ1-1 many TRBV7-9 CASSFQGEGTEAFF
TRBJ2-5 many TRBV7-3 CASSLIGGSSAPDQETQYF
TRBJ2-1 . TRBV11-3 CASSLPGHNEQFF
TRBJ2-1 many TRBV4-3 CASSQDRYKGNYEQFF
TRBJ2-1 many TRBV11-2 CASSLFTSGDNEQFF
TRBJ2-1 many TRBV5-1 CASSIPPPGLAGGGYNEQFF